Following are 21 T cell receptor beta chains from one sample sequenced in a study of radiotherapy plus CTLA-4 blockade in lung cancer. Clones were read by immunoSEQ multiplex PCR, and TCRdb kept only the in-frame ones, dropping some. This table has about 80,000 clones, 75% to 90% appearing once. Source: peripheral blood, taken from a patient treated with radiotherapy plus ipilimumab. These receptors came from a human donor with non-small cell lung cancer who had a partial response to radiotherapy plus ipilimumab.

J is TRBJ2-3 and V is TRBV28, with a possible D match to TRBD2 (6 bases). Germline V CDR1 and CDR2: MDHEN, SYDVKM. V lost 2 bases to trimming and J lost 1 base, with 10 bases between them. There are 15 residues in the CDR3. The CDR3 bases are TGTGCCAGCAGTTTAGGGTCTAGCGGCACAGATACGCAGTATTTT. It codes for CASSLGSSGTDTQYF.

The chain is built from TRBV6-1 and TRBJ1-4; 8 bases are a match to TRBD1. Per germline, CDR1 MNHNS and CDR2 SASEGT. Trimming removed 6 bases from V and 10 bases from J; junction bases left unmatched: 13. This CDR3 spans 15 amino acids. The CDR3: CASSPHGQGDGKLFF. CDR3 nucleotide sequence: TGTGCCAGCAGCCCCCATGGACAGGGAGATGGAAAACTGTTTTTT.

This sequence joins TRBV28 and TRBJ1-5, with D perhaps TRBD1 (6 bases). The CDR3 has 16 residues. V gave up 5 bases and J gave up 4 bases, with 18 bases separating them. The germline V gene encodes CDR1 MDHEN and CDR2 SYDVKM. CDR3: CASSLTTGRSNQPQHF. CDR3 in DNA: TGTGCCAGCAGTCTTACAACAGGGAGATCTAATCAGCCCCAGCATTTT.

The chain links TRBV5-6 to TRBJ2-3; 8 bases match TRBD1. V was pared by 3 bases and J by 2 bases, with 8 bases of the junction left unmatched. There are 16 residues in the CDR3. Germline-derived CDR1 and CDR2 are SGHDT and YYEEEE. CDR3 sequence reads: CASSSTGQGSTDTQYF. For the CDR3, the DNA is TGTGCCAGCAGCTCAACTGGACAGGGATCCACAGATACGCAGTATTTT. Looking up the rest from reference TRBV5-6 and TRBJ2-3 gives the full variable domain: DAGVTQSPTHLIKTRGQQVTLRCSPKSGHDTVSWYQQALGQGPQFIFQYYEEEERQRGNFPDRFSGHQFPNYSSELNVNALLLGDSALYLCASSSTGQGSTDTQYFGPGTRLTVL.

The chain employs TRBV15 and TRBJ1-5, with D unresolved. V was trimmed by 0 bases and J by 7 bases, leaving 10 bases between them. Germline V gives CDR1 LNHNV, CDR2 YYDKDF (reference sequence). This CDR3 comprises 14 residues. The CDR3 region is CATSRDTGEQPQHF. For the CDR3, the DNA is TGTGCCACCAGCAGAGATACCGGGGAACAGCCCCAGCATTTT.

The chain recombines TRBV30 with TRBJ2-3; 10 bases fit TRBD2. The germline V gene encodes CDR1 GTSNPN and CDR2 SVGIG (reference sequence). The J segment lost 1 base and the V segment lost 4 bases, leaving 11 bases of the junction unmatched. The CDR3 length is 17 residues. The CDR3 region has the DNA TGTGCCTGGAAAAAAAGTTGGACTAGCGGCCGCACAGATACGCAGTATTTT. Protein product: CAWKKSWTSGRTDTQYF.

The V call is TRBV7-8, the J call TRBJ1-4; TRBD1 might be the D (6 bases). Trimming removed 2 bases at V and 5 bases at J, with 12 bases between. This CDR3 has 15 amino acids. The germline V gene encodes CDR1 SGHVS and CDR2 FQNEAQ. The CDR3 spells CASSLRPQGNEKLFF. CDR3 sequence (DNA): TGTGCCAGCAGCTTAAGGCCGCAGGGGAATGAAAAACTGTTTTTT. Using reference TRBV7-8 and TRBJ1-4 for the parts outside the CDR3, the full variable domain is GAGVSQSPRYKVAKRGQDVALRCDPISGHVSLFWYQQALGQGPEFLTYFQNEAQLDKSGLPSDRFFAERPEGSVSTLKIQRTQQEDSAVYLCASSLRPQGNEKLFFGSGTQLSVL.

The CDR3 DNA is TGCAGCGTTCGGGACAATGAGCAGTTCTTC. This gives the protein CSVRDNEQFF. V is TRBV29-1 and J is TRBJ2-1; unclear D gene. Germline V gene lookup returns CDR1 SQVTM and CDR2 ANQGSEA. Trimming removed 5 bases from V and 5 bases from J, with 4 bases in between. The CDR3 is 10 amino acids.

V and J are TRBV27 and TRBJ2-3; D perhaps matches TRBD1 (6 bases). The V and J ends lost 7 bases and 4 bases respectively, with 15 bases between them. CDR1 and CDR2 (germline): MNHEY, SMNVEV (reference sequence). CDR3 length: 14 residues. The CDR3 sequence: CASTPRGAPDTQYF. The CDR3 DNA reads TGTGCCAGCACTCCCAGGGGTGCCCCAGATACGCAGTATTTT.

This clone was counted once. The gene calls are TRBV5-1 and TRBJ2-4; D not resolved. Germline V gives CDR1 SGHRS, CDR2 YFSETQ. V shed 0 bases and J shed 6 bases, with 10 bases lying between them. The CDR3 length is 14 residues. This CDR3 is CASSLESSGNIQYF. The CDR3 DNA follows: TGCGCCAGCAGCTTGGAGAGTTCGGGAAACATTCAGTACTTC.

The chain links TRBV27 to TRBJ1-5; the D is unclear. Between the trimmed V and J ends, which lost 1 base and 8 bases, there was a span of 18 bases. Germline CDR1 is MNHEY and CDR2 is SMNVEV (reference sequence). The CDR3 contains 16 residues. The CDR3 reads CASSLYPGRREKPQHF. CDR3 in DNA: TGTGCCAGCAGTTTATACCCTGGCAGGAGGGAGAAGCCCCAGCATTTT.

V and J are TRBV6-5 and TRBJ2-2; TRBD1 agrees at 7 bases. The germline V gene has CDR1 MNHEY and CDR2 SVGAGI. CDR3 length: 15 amino acids. V trimming: 6 bases; J trimming: 6 bases; junction bases outside the gene matches: 10. Written as DNA, the CDR3 is TGTGCCAGCAGCCTCCGGGACAGTAGGCCCGGGGAGCTGTTTTTT. Protein: CASSLRDSRPGELFF.

This chain connects TRBV21-1 to TRBJ2-3; the table's D call, TRBD1, has no DNA check behind it. TRBV21-1 counts as a pseudogene. The CDR3 is 19 residues long. CDR3 sequence (DNA): TGTGCCAGCAGCAAAGTAACAGGGCAACAACCTAGGGCAGCAGATACGCAGTATTTT. Translated: CASSKVTGQQPRAADTQYF.

The V call is TRBV11-2, the J call TRBJ1-1, with 11 bases aligning to TRBD1. Looked up from germline, CDR1 is SGHAT and CDR2 is FQNNGV. CDR3 length: 13 amino acids. Trimming at V came to 6 bases and at J to 6 bases, leaving 3 bases not matched to a gene. The CDR3 region is CASSSDRGPEAFF. The CDR3 DNA sequence: TGTGCCAGCAGTTCGGACAGGGGGCCTGAAGCTTTCTTT.

This rearrangement joins TRBV2 to TRBJ1-1; D perhaps matches TRBD1 (6 bases). Per germline, CDR1 SNHLY and CDR2 FYNNEI. CDR3 length equals 14 residues. V shed 4 bases and J shed 0 bases, with 9 bases lying between them. The CDR3: CASSGGTLNTEAFF. CDR3 nucleotides: TGTGCCAGCAGTGGGGGGACACTGAACACTGAAGCTTTCTTT.

V and J are TRBV6-1 and TRBJ2-2; 8 bases are a match to TRBD1. The CDR3 is 15 amino acids. Looked up from germline, CDR1 is MNHNS and CDR2 is SASEGT. V was clipped by 5 bases and J by 1 base; unmatched bases: 3. The DNA of the CDR3 is TGTGCCAGCAGTTCAGGGGGCGTGAACACCGGGGAGCTGTTTTTT. Its translation: CASSSGGVNTGELFF.

This chain links TRBV19 with TRBJ2-1; 15 bases fit TRBD2. The CDR3 is 18 residues long. Trimming removed 5 bases from V and 10 bases from J; junction bases left unmatched: 15. Germline-derived CDR1 and CDR2 are LNHDA and SQIVND (reference sequence). CDR3 residues: CASSPRTPGTSGRSEQFF. CDR3 in DNA: TGTGCCAGTAGTCCCCGGACACCCGGGACTAGCGGGAGGAGCGAGCAGTTCTTC.

This rearrangement joins TRBV19 to TRBJ2-1, with D tentatively TRBD2 (6 bases). The CDR3 runs to 16 residues. The germline CDR1 and CDR2 sequences are LNHDA and SQIVND (reference sequence). The V end was cut by 3 bases, the J end by 5 bases, with 17 bases between. DNA of the CDR3: TGTGCCAGTAGTATCGGGAGATGGCTACTAGACAATGAGCAGTTCTTC. It yields the protein CASSIGRWLLDNEQFF.

This sequence joins TRBV4-1 and TRBJ2-2, with TRBD2 matching over 10 bases. CDR1 MGHRA and CDR2 YSYEKL come from the germline V gene. V was clipped by 0 bases and J by 4 bases; unmatched bases: 5. The CDR3 length is 17 residues. The chain's CDR3 is CASSQEVAGGGTGELFF. CDR3 DNA: TGCGCCAGCAGCCAAGAGGTAGCGGGAGGCGGCACCGGGGAGCTGTTTTTT.

This rearrangement joins TRBV5-1 to TRBJ2-5; TRBD2 matches at 12 bases. The CDR3 has 15 amino acids. Looked up from germline, CDR1 is SGHRS and CDR2 is YFSETQ. With 1 base clipped from V and 4 bases from J, the junction kept 2 bases outside the gene matches. As DNA, the CDR3 is TGCGCCAGCAGCTTGAAACTAGCGGGAGGAGAGACCCAGTACTTC. Encoded protein: CASSLKLAGGETQYF.

This clone was observed once. J is TRBJ2-2 and V is TRBV6-6, with 7 bases matching TRBD1. The CDR3 is 15 residues long. Germline CDR1 and CDR2: MNHNY and SVGAGI (reference sequence). V lost 5 bases, J lost 5 bases, and 8 bases stayed unmatched. The DNA of the CDR3 is TGTGCCAGCAGTCGGCTAACAGGGGCAACCGGGGAGCTGTTTTTT. Residues: CASSRLTGATGELFF.